This T cell receptor beta chain was identified during a study of cytomegalovirus exposure and HLA in healthy donors. Study observations and caveats: The authors later linked a missense DCLRE1C variant to TCR beta V- and J-gene trimming. Differences between HLA loci emerged in a later analysis of TCR association rates, with DRB1 most and HLA-C fewest. An analysis done earlier found most TCR beta V segments productive about 90% or about 30% of the time.

There were likely unrecorded immune exposures, though donors were nominally healthy when sampled. The ends lost 5 bases at V and 2 bases at J; junction bases unmatched: 26. The CDR3 spans 21 residues. The germline V gene encodes CDR1 SGHVT and CDR2 SQSDAQ. The PCR had 60 Vbeta and 13 Jbeta primers. The repertoire was sequenced with immunoSEQ multiplex PCR; TCRdb's copy has only in-frame clones and lacks some. The sample includes some 180,000 clones, roughly 70% of them seen just once. Worth noting for this clone: What it binds is unknown.

The receptor was derived from a woman in her twenties or thirties in good health and CMV-seronegative. V usage is TRBV7-4 and J usage is TRBJ2-7; TRBD1 agrees at 8 bases. The sequenced material came from PBMCs. The CDR3 reads CASSPAAAGGSRSSLTYEQYF. The CDR3, as DNA: TGTGCCAGCAGCCCGGCGGCGGCAGGGGGCAGTCGGAGTTCCCTCACCTACGAGCAGTACTTC.